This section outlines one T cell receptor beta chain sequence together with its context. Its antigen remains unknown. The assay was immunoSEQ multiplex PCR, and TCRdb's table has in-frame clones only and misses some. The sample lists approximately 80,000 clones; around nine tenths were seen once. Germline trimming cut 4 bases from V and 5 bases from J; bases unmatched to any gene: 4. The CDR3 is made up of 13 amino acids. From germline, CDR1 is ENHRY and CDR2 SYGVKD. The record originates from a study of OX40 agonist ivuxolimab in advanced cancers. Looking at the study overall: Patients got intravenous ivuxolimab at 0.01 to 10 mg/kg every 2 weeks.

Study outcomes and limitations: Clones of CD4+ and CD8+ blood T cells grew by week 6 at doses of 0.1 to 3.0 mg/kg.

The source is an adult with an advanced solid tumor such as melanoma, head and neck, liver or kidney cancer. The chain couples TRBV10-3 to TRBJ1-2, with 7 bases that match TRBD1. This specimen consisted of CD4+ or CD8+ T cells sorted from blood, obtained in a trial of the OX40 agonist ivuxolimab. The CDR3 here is CAISVDRAYGYTF. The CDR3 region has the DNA TGTGCCATCAGTGTCGACAGGGCGTATGGCTACACCTTC.